Shown below are 32 T cell receptor beta chains from a single sample sequenced in a study of blood T cells in healthy people across ages. Using a J-beta primer mix together with a sample-barcoded 5' primer, a second PCR was run for about 6 to 12 cycles. TCRdb re-analysed the 5' RACE reads in MiXCR, keeping a single row per CDR3 protein. Of some 750,000 distinct CDR3 sequences listed, approximately 21% are singletons. What was sequenced was blood. These receptors all come from a man aged 65-85 years in good health.

There are a few counts of this clonotype. This rearrangement joins TRBV25-1 to TRBJ2-1, with TRBD1 matching 11 bases. The germline CDR1 and CDR2 sequences are MGHDK and SYGVNS. V shed 4 bases, J shed 8 bases, and the junction held 7 bases outside the gene matches. The CDR3 has 15 amino acids. CDR3 in amino acids: CASSAGQGALDEQFF. The CDR3 DNA reads TGTGCCAGCAGTGCTGGACAGGGGGCCCTCGATGAGCAGTTCTTC. The full variable domain, completed using reference TRBV25-1 and TRBJ2-1, is EADIYQTPRYLVIGTGKKITLECSQTMGHDKMYWYQQDPGMELHLIHYSYGVNSTEKGDLSSESTVSRIRTEHFPLTLESARPSHTSQYLCASSAGQGALDEQFFGPGTRLTVL.

This clonotype was detected only once. The chain has TRBV4-1 and TRBJ2-7; 11 bases fit TRBD2. V was pared by 4 bases and J by 4 bases, with 6 bases of the junction left unmatched. The CDR3 totals 15 residues. Per germline, CDR1 MGHRA and CDR2 YSYEKL. CDR3 amino acids: CASSLNSGGAYEQYF. For the CDR3, the DNA is TGCGCCAGCAGCCTCAATAGCGGGGGGGCTTACGAGCAGTACTTC.

The chain links TRBV14 to TRBJ2-1; D remains ambiguous. CDR1 and CDR2 (germline): SGHDN, FVKESK. Trimming left V 2 bases short and J 0 bases short, with 8 bases between. CDR3 size: 15 residues. As DNA, the CDR3 is TGTGCCAGCAGCCAAAAGAGGACCTCCTACAATGAGCAGTTCTTC. It translates to CASSQKRTSYNEQFF.

The CDR3 loop is CSAQQGTSKGSPLHF. The CDR3 DNA reads as TGCAGTGCCCAACAGGGGACGTCTAAGGGTTCACCCCTCCACTTT. The chain joins TRBV20-1 to TRBJ1-6, with 7 nucleotides matching TRBD1. The CDR3 length is 15 residues. CDR1 and CDR2 (germline): DFQATT, SNEGSKA (reference sequence). Trimming at V came to 6 bases and at J to 9 bases, leaving 14 bases not matched to a gene.

This clonotype was seen a handful of times. V gene TRBV5-1 combines with J gene TRBJ2-2; 10 positions agree with TRBD1. CDR1 and CDR2 from the germline V gene are SGHRS and YFSETQ. The CDR3 runs 16 residues. The junction had 8 bases not matched to a gene; V was cut back by 4 bases and J by 5 bases. CDR3 residues: CASSPGTGVDTGELFF. CDR3 bases: TGCGCCAGCAGCCCCGGGACAGGGGTCGATACCGGGGAGCTGTTTTTT.

This clonotype occurred a few times. J is TRBJ2-1 and V is TRBV10-3, with D unresolved. CDR1 and CDR2 (germline): ENHRY, SYGVKD. V dropped 5 bases and J dropped 2 bases, with 7 bases sitting between them. This CDR3 is built from 13 residues. Here the CDR3 reads CAISTGTYNEQFF. In DNA form, the CDR3 reads TGTGCCATCAGTACTGGGACCTACAATGAGCAGTTCTTC.

This clonotype was detected only a few times. The J gene is TRBJ2-1, the V gene TRBV29-1; 9 bases agree with TRBD1. The CDR3 totals 14 residues. CDR1 SQVTM and CDR2 ANQGSEA come from the germline V gene. V dropped 0 bases and J dropped 8; count of bases not matched to a gene: 5. CDR3 sequence: CSVEDRDRVYEQFF. CDR3 nucleotide sequence: TGCAGCGTTGAAGACCGGGACAGGGTCTATGAGCAGTTCTTC.

The table lists this clonotype with a few counts. CDR3 protein: CSVDGTSGDNEQFF. The CDR3 DNA sequence: TGCAGTGTCGACGGGACTAGCGGAGACAATGAGCAGTTCTTC. V gene TRBV20-1 combines with J gene TRBJ2-1; 11 bases fit TRBD2. The CDR3 is made up of 14 amino acids. V shed 7 bases, J shed 5 bases, and the junction held 7 bases outside the gene matches. Germline-derived CDR1 and CDR2 are DFQATT and SNEGSKA (reference sequence).

Turning to this clonotype: The junction does not match germline at one end; this may be a read error. The chain is built from TRBV3-1 and TRBJ2-1, with TRBD2 identical over 11 bases. The CDR3 covers 13 residues. The germline gives CDR1 LGHDT, CDR2 YNNKEL (reference sequence). CDR3 in DNA: TGTGCCAGCAGCCACACCCTGACTAGCGGGATACTCTTC. This sequence encodes CASSHTLTSGILF.

The CDR3 region is CASSYAPASLLQYF. The CDR3 nucleotides read TGTGCCAGCAGTTACGCGCCAGCTTCACTCCTTCAGTACTTC. The J gene is TRBJ2-4, the V gene TRBV6-2 or TRBV6-3; D gene ambiguous. Trimming left V 2 bases short and J 11 bases short, with 16 bases between. Looked up from germline, CDR1 is MNHEY and CDR2 is SVGEGT. CDR3 length: 14 residues.

This chain connects TRBV6-5 to TRBJ2-3; 7 positions match TRBD2. Germline V CDR1 and CDR2: MNHEY, SVGAGI. After removal of 4 bases from V and 2 bases from J, the junction contained 9 bases not matched to a gene. The CDR3 totals 16 residues. The CDR3 loop reads CASSSLGGPLTDTQYF. CDR3 DNA: TGTGCCAGCAGTTCCTTGGGAGGGCCCCTCACAGATACGCAGTATTTT.

The chain carries TRBV4-1 and TRBJ2-4; D not certain. CDR1 is MGHRA and CDR2 is YSYEKL in the germline V gene. The CDR3 extends over 15 amino acids. V lost 5 bases, J lost 3 bases, and 14 bases lay in between. The CDR3: CASSAAETVKNIQYF. The CDR3, as DNA: TGCGCCAGCAGCGCCGCTGAGACGGTCAAAAACATTCAGTACTTC.

This clonotype was recorded many times. The chain carries TRBV13 and TRBJ2-7; no clear D. Trimming cost V 6 bases and J 2 bases, with 8 bases left between them. CDR1 PRHDT and CDR2 FYEKMQ come from the germline V gene (reference sequence). The CDR3 has 12 residues. CDR3 sequence: CASREGPYEQYF. For the CDR3, the DNA is TGTGCCAGCAGGGAAGGGCCCTACGAGCAGTACTTC.

This clonotype appeared a few times. This rearrangement joins TRBV5-1 to TRBJ2-1; D possibly corresponds to TRBD2 (6 bases). Trimming removed 0 bases at V and 4 bases at J, with 14 bases between. Germline V CDR1 and CDR2: SGHRS, YFSETQ. This CDR3 contains 16 residues. The CDR3 here is CASSLAVGGAYNEQFF. The CDR3 coding sequence is TGCGCCAGCAGCTTGGCGGTTGGAGGGGCGTACAATGAGCAGTTCTTC.

This clonotype was seen a few times. The chain links TRBV7-2 to TRBJ2-3; 7 positions match TRBD2. There are 16 residues in the CDR3. The V and J ends lost 1 base and 3 bases, in that order; junction bases with no gene match: 7. Germline CDR1 and CDR2: SGHTA and FQGNSA. The CDR3 region is CASSLDRGSITDTQYF. CDR3 sequence (DNA): TGTGCCAGCAGCTTAGATCGCGGGAGTATAACAGATACGCAGTATTTT.

This clonotype was picked up many times. This rearrangement joins TRBV6-6 to TRBJ1-4, with no clear D. Per the germline V gene, CDR1 is MNHNY and CDR2 is SVGAGI (reference sequence). CDR3 length equals 13 residues. Trimming shortened V by 2 bases and J by 8 bases, and 9 bases separated the two germline ends. The DNA of the CDR3 is TGTGCCAGCAGTTACGAGCGTGGGGAAAAACTGTTTTTT. It encodes CASSYERGEKLFF.

In its sample, this clonotype was seen once. The V gene is TRBV6-5, the J gene TRBJ1-1; D is uncertain. V lost 2 bases and J lost 5, with 18 bases in between. The germline CDR1 and CDR2 sequences are MNHEY and SVGAGI. The CDR3 extends over 16 amino acids. The CDR3 reads CASSYTRLGSRTEAFF. Here the CDR3 DNA reads TGTGCCAGCAGTTACACTCGATTGGGGTCGAGGACTGAAGCTTTCTTT.

The sample holds many counts of this clonotype. The chain joins TRBV11-2 to TRBJ2-5; a possible D gene is TRBD2 (6 bases). CDR1 and CDR2 (germline): SGHAT, FQNNGV. Trimming took 4 bases from V and 1 from J, leaving 13 bases between them. The CDR3 has 15 residues. For the CDR3, the DNA is TGTGCCAGCAGCTCGAGACTAGGTCCCCAAGAGACCCAGTACTTC. This gives the protein CASSSRLGPQETQYF. The full variable domain, in which reference TRBV11-2 and TRBJ2-5 provide the parts outside the CDR3, is EAGVAQSPRYKIIEKRQSVAFWCNPISGHATLYWYQQILGQGPKLLIQFQNNGVVDDSQLPKDRFSAERLKGVDSTLKIQPAKLEDSAVYLCASSSRLGPQETQYFGPGTRLLVL.

The CDR3 DNA reads as TGTGCCAGCAGCTTAGGTCCCGGGTGGCACAATGAGCAGTTCTTC. Residues: CASSLGPGWHNEQFF. The rearrangement joins TRBV11-2 to TRBJ2-5, with unresolved D. TRBJ2-1 explains the end of the DNA better; the J call may be wrong. The CDR3 has 15 amino acids. Per germline, CDR1 SGHAT and CDR2 FQNNGV.

This clonotype occurred a few times. The gene calls are TRBV29-1 and TRBJ1-2; 8 bases line up with TRBD1. The CDR3 sequence is 14 residues long. The ends lost 0 bases at V and 8 bases at J; junction bases unmatched: 8. Germline values: CDR1 SQVTM, CDR2 ANQGSEA. DNA for the CDR3: TGCAGCGTTGAAGACCGGACAGGGCGGTTGGGCTACACCTTC. Its translation: CSVEDRTGRLGYTF.

The chain recombines TRBV12-3 or TRBV12-4 with TRBJ1-1; D uncertain. The CDR3 sequence is 13 residues long. Trimming left V 7 bases short and J 1 base short, with 10 bases between. In DNA form, the CDR3 reads TGTGCCAGCAAAAGGGATTCGAACACTGAAGCTTTCTTT. It codes for CASKRDSNTEAFF.

This chain uses TRBV6-5 with TRBJ2-3, with a tentative D call TRBD2 (5 bases). V was pared by 10 bases and J by 3 bases, with 14 bases between. The CDR3 covers 13 residues. Germline V lookup: CDR1 MNHEY, CDR2 SVGAGI. CDR3 in DNA: TGTGCCACCTTTAGACGGGGAACAGATACGCAGTATTTT. This encodes CATFRRGTDTQYF.

The rearrangement joins TRBV12-3 or TRBV12-4 to TRBJ2-5; 11 bases are a match to TRBD2. This CDR3 spans 14 amino acids. The V segment lost 8 bases and the J segment 4 bases; nucleotides outside the gene matches: 6. CDR3 sequence (DNA): TGTGCCAGCGAACTAGCGGGAGTAGGAGAGACCCAGTACTTC. Translated: CASELAGVGETQYF.

The rearrangement joins TRBV4-1 to TRBJ1-5; D is perhaps TRBD1 (5 bases). The V gene's germline CDR1 is MGHRA and CDR2 YSYEKL. Trimming removed 8 bases from V and 5 bases from J, with 19 bases in between. This CDR3 comprises 15 residues. The CDR3 coding sequence is TGCGCCAGCCCCCAAGACCCCAGGGACGATCAGCCCCAGCATTTT. Its translation: CASPQDPRDDQPQHF.

This clonotype showed up just a few times. The chain combines TRBV7-8 with TRBJ1-2; no clear D. The CDR3 contains 14 residues. Germline V gene sequence: CDR1 SGHVS, CDR2 FQNEAQ. The V gene lost 7 bases and the J gene lost 1 base, with 13 bases spanning the gap. The CDR3 loop reads CASTEGQFNYGYTF. The CDR3 coding sequence is TGTGCCAGCACCGAAGGGCAGTTTAACTATGGCTACACCTTC.

Only a few counts were recorded for this clonotype. The CDR3 DNA reads as TGCAGCGTTGTAGCCGGGGCGGACACCGGGGAGCTGTTTTTT. Translation: CSVVAGADTGELFF. The rearrangement uses TRBV29-1 and TRBJ2-2; D possibly uses TRBD1 or TRBD2 (5 bases each). The CDR3 has 14 amino acids. The V gene lost 4 bases and the J gene lost 3 bases, with 12 bases spanning the gap. CDR1 and CDR2 from the germline V gene are SQVTM and ANQGSEA.

The chain couples TRBV6-1 to TRBJ2-5; 7 bases line up with TRBD1. TRBJ2-1 explains the end of the DNA better; the J call may be wrong. Germline V gives CDR1 MNHNS, CDR2 SASEGT. CDR3 length: 17 amino acids. The CDR3 reads CASSPTPTGVIYNEQFF. The CDR3 DNA sequence: TGTGCCAGCAGCCCAACTCCCACAGGGGTCATCTACAATGAGCAGTTCTTC.

This clonotype has a handful of counts. The CDR3 here is CASSLRTNRDYGYTF. As DNA, the CDR3 is TGTGCCAGCAGTTTACGTACAAACCGTGACTATGGCTACACCTTC. The V and J genes are TRBV12-3 or TRBV12-4 and TRBJ1-2; no definite D call. This CDR3 is built from 15 residues. With 2 bases removed from V and 3 bases from J, the gap between germline ends came to 13 bases.

The chain carries TRBV12-3 or TRBV12-4 and TRBJ2-6; D ambiguous. This CDR3 region has 16 residues. Trimming stripped 6 bases from V and 2 bases from J, with 14 bases between. CDR3: CASSTTIGPGANVLTF. The CDR3 coding sequence is TGTGCCAGCAGCACCACTATTGGGCCTGGGGCCAACGTCCTGACTTTC.

The chain links TRBV5-1 to TRBJ1-1; 10 nucleotides align to TRBD1. V trimming: 3 bases; J trimming: 3 bases; junction bases outside the gene matches: 2. This CDR3 spans 14 amino acids. Germline CDR1 and CDR2: SGHRS and YFSETQ. DNA for the CDR3: TGCGCCAGCAGCTGGACAGGGGGGCACACTGAAGCTTTCTTT. This gives the protein CASSWTGGHTEAFF.

V and J are TRBV5-1 and TRBJ2-7, with 7 positions matching TRBD2. CDR1 is SGHRS and CDR2 is YFSETQ in the germline V gene. Germline trimming cut 0 bases from V and 4 bases from J; bases unmatched to any gene: 7. This CDR3 spans 15 amino acids. The CDR3 spells CASSLDVAGPYEQYF. The CDR3 nucleotides are TGCGCCAGCAGCTTGGATGTAGCGGGCCCTTACGAGCAGTACTTC.

The chain has TRBV20-1 and TRBJ2-3, with TRBD2 identical over 7 bases. The ends lost 2 bases at V and 1 base at J; junction bases unmatched: 12. In germline, CDR1 is DFQATT, CDR2 SNEGSKA (reference sequence). The CDR3 sequence is 17 residues long. As DNA, the CDR3 is TGCAGTGCTAGAATGACCAGCGCTAGCGGATGCACAGATACGCAGTATTTT. Translating it yields CSARMTSASGCTDTQYF.